One sample yielded the 12 T cell receptor beta chains listed below, sequenced in a study of T-cell memory formation after mild COVID-19. TCRdb passed the 5' RACE reads through MiXCR, listing each CDR3 protein once. The sample carries 45,000 to 65,000 distinct CDR3 sequences, 8% to 10% recorded once. The specimen was PBMCs or a T cell subset sorted from them (not recorded which). These receptors originate from a man in his late teens or twenties who had mild COVID-19 (a few samples of this study predate the infection). Cell type and time point are not known.

This clonotype turned up a few times. The CDR3 DNA follows: TGTGCCACCAGTGAGGACAGGGGGCGAGAGACCCAGTACTTC. Its translation: CATSEDRGRETQYF. The chain employs TRBV24-1 and TRBJ2-5; TRBD1 matches 11 bases. Germline loops: CDR1 KGHDR, CDR2 SFDVKD. The ends lost 4 bases at V and 4 bases at J; junction bases unmatched: 1. There are 14 residues in the CDR3.

This clonotype occurred a few times. The chain employs TRBV7-9 and TRBJ1-4, with 9 bases lining up with TRBD1. In germline, CDR1 is SEHNR, CDR2 FQNEAQ (reference sequence). V shed 6 bases and J 5 bases; nucleotides not matched to a gene: 7. This CDR3 has 15 residues. As DNA, the CDR3 is TGTGCCAGCAGTCCGACCGGGACAGGGAATGAAAAACTGTTTTTT. This sequence encodes CASSPTGTGNEKLFF.

In this sample, this clonotype turned up many times. The genes are TRBV7-2 and TRBJ1-1; possibly TRBD1 for D (5 bases). Trimming took 4 bases from V and 2 from J, leaving 5 bases between them. Germline V lookup: CDR1 SGHTA, CDR2 FQGNSA. The CDR3 contains 12 residues. CDR3 in amino acids: CASSWDNTEAFF. The CDR3, as DNA: TGTGCCAGCAGCTGGGACAACACTGAAGCTTTCTTT. The entire variable domain, with the rest obtained from reference TRBV7-2 and TRBJ1-1, is as follows: GAGVSQSPSNKVTEKGKDVELRCDPISGHTALYWYRQSLGQGLEFLIYFQGNSAPDKSGLPSDRFSAERTGGSVSTLTIQRTQQEDSAVYLCASSWDNTEAFFGQGTRLTVV.

This rearrangement joins TRBV4-3 to TRBJ2-4; D perhaps matches TRBD1 (6 bases). Germline CDR1 reads LGHNA; CDR2 reads YSLEER. Trimming left V 0 bases short and J 4 bases short, with 10 bases between. The CDR3 has 15 amino acids. CDR3 sequence: CASSQDGRGKNIQYF. CDR3 DNA sequence: TGCGCCAGCAGCCAAGATGGCAGGGGTAAAAACATTCAGTACTTC.

This clonotype has a handful of counts. The junction departs from the called germline gene at one end, perhaps through a read error. This chain links TRBV12-3 or TRBV12-4 with TRBJ1-1, with D possibly being TRBD1 (5 bases). The length of the CDR3 is 12 residues. The CDR3 nucleotides are TGTGCCAGCAGTTTAGCGAGTACGGGGGGAAACTTT. It encodes CASSLASTGGNF.

This clonotype has a count of ten or more. This chain joins TRBV28 and TRBJ1-2, with 10 positions matching TRBD1. This CDR3 has 15 residues. The junction had 10 bases not matched to a gene; V was cut back by 6 bases and J by 6 bases. CDR1 MDHEN and CDR2 SYDVKM come from the germline V gene. CDR3 protein: CASSSGTGVRDGYTF. Written as DNA, the CDR3 is TGTGCCAGCAGCTCCGGGACAGGGGTGAGGGATGGCTACACCTTC.

This clonotype was detected only a few times. This sequence joins TRBV10-3 and TRBJ1-1; D might be TRBD1 (6 bases). CDR1 ENHRY and CDR2 SYGVKD come from the germline V gene. The CDR3 is made up of 14 amino acids. Trimming took 6 bases from V and 4 from J, leaving 15 bases between them. In DNA, the CDR3 is TGTGCCATCAGGGATGACAGGTCGGGCACTGAAGCTTTCTTT. Translated: CAIRDDRSGTEAFF.

This clonotype was counted a few times. The V gene is TRBV4-3, the J gene TRBJ2-2; D might be TRBD1 (6 bases). This CDR3 comprises 16 residues. Trimming took off 4 bases at V and 0 bases at J, with 12 bases between the two ends. Germline CDR1 is LGHNA and CDR2 is YSLEER. CDR3 nucleotides: TGCGCCAGCAGCCGCCGACAGGTTACGAACACCGGGGAGCTGTTTTTT. Residues: CASSRRQVTNTGELFF.

The chain has TRBV5-1 and TRBJ2-5; weak D call: TRBD1 (6 bases). The CDR3 runs to 13 residues. Germline-derived CDR1 and CDR2 are SGHRS and YFSETQ. The V end lost 0 bases, the J end lost 5 bases, and 8 bases lay between the germline ends. The CDR3 region has the DNA TGCGCCAGCAGCTTGGATGGACAGGAGACCCAGTACTTC. It yields the protein CASSLDGQETQYF. The complete variable domain, with remaining parts taken from reference TRBV5-1 and TRBJ2-5, reads KAGVTQTPRYLIKTRGQQVTLSCSPISGHRSVSWYQQTPGQGLQFLFEYFSETQRNKGNFPGRFSGRQFSNSRSEMNVSTLELGDSALYLCASSLDGQETQYFGPGTRLLVL.

This chain uses TRBV12-3 or TRBV12-4 with TRBJ2-4; no clear D. V was clipped by 3 bases and J by 7 bases, with 13 bases between them. The CDR3 has 14 amino acids. The CDR3 nucleotides read TGTGCCAGCAGTTTCCCGGGTATCAGGAACATTCAGTACTTC. Amino acids: CASSFPGIRNIQYF.

This chain joins TRBV28 and TRBJ2-3; D is uncertain. The CDR3 runs 12 residues. V lost 1 base and J lost 5, with 4 bases in between. Germline V CDR1 and CDR2: MDHEN, SYDVKM. CDR3 sequence reads: CASSLFQDTQYF. The CDR3 bases are TGTGCCAGCAGTTTATTCCAAGATACGCAGTATTTT.

This clonotype was found many times. The gene calls are TRBV10-3 and TRBJ2-1; D not resolved. The V end lost 1 base, the J end lost 5 bases, and 3 bases lay between the germline ends. The CDR3 runs to 12 residues. Germline CDR1 is ENHRY and CDR2 is SYGVKD. In DNA form, the CDR3 reads TGTGCCATCAGTGAGTACGACAATGAGCAGTTCTTC. It yields the protein CAISEYDNEQFF.